The 11 T cell receptor beta chains below were found in one sample sequenced in a study of cytomegalovirus exposure and HLA in healthy donors. Primers for the PCR totalled 60 Vbeta and 13 Jbeta. Clones were read by immunoSEQ multiplex PCR, and TCRdb kept only the in-frame ones, dropping some. Here the sample spans some 190,000 clones, about 69% being singletons. Material for sequencing was PBMCs. These receptors all stem from a man between 25 and 39 years old in good health and CMV-seropositive.

The chain combines TRBV19 with TRBJ2-5, with 8 bases fitting TRBD1. Germline values: CDR1 LNHDA, CDR2 SQIVND (reference sequence). V shed 5 bases, J shed 5 bases, and the junction held 7 bases outside the gene matches. The CDR3 loop spans 14 amino acids. CDR3 in amino acids: CASSGQGRGETQYF. The DNA of the CDR3 is TGTGCCAGTAGTGGACAGGGACGAGGGGAGACCCAGTACTTC.

This clone was observed a single time. The CDR3 loop reads CASSPRLAGPSNTGELFF. The CDR3 nucleotides are TGTGCCAGCAGCCCCAGACTAGCGGGACCCTCGAACACCGGGGAGCTGTTTTTT. V gene TRBV11-3 combines with J gene TRBJ2-2; 11 nucleotides line up with TRBD2. Germline-derived CDR1 and CDR2 are SGHNT and YENEEA. The CDR3 covers 18 residues. J was trimmed by 0 bases and V by 5 bases; bases with no gene match: 8.

V is TRBV5-1 and J is TRBJ2-1; TRBD2 matches 9 bases. Trimming took 2 bases from V and 5 from J; bases not matched to a gene: 2. CDR3 size: 14 residues. CDR1 SGHRS and CDR2 YFSETQ come from the germline V gene. CDR3 nucleotide sequence: TGCGCCAGCAGCTTCCTAGCGGGGAACAATGAGCAGTTCTTC. It yields the protein CASSFLAGNNEQFF.

The J gene is TRBJ2-2, the V gene TRBV13; weak D call: TRBD2 (5 bases). V was pared by 5 bases and J by 4 bases, with 11 bases between. The CDR3 runs to 14 residues. CDR1 and CDR2 from the germline V gene are PRHDT and FYEKMQ (reference sequence). The CDR3 DNA reads as TGTGCCAGCAGCCGCCCCGGACTCACCGGGGAGCTGTTTTTT. Encoded protein: CASSRPGLTGELFF.

This clone was counted only a few times. The V and J genes are TRBV6-5 and TRBJ2-7; D may be TRBD2 (7 bases). Trimming pared 7 bases from V and 6 bases from J, leaving 19 bases between. Germline-derived CDR1 and CDR2 are MNHEY and SVGAGI. The CDR3 runs to 14 residues. This CDR3 is CASNSGGAIAEQYF. CDR3 sequence (DNA): TGTGCCAGCAATAGTGGGGGGGCTATCGCCGAGCAGTACTTC.

The V call is TRBV6-6, the J call TRBJ2-3, with 7 bases aligning to TRBD1. V trimming: 8 bases; J trimming: 0 bases; junction bases outside the gene matches: 5. The CDR3 sequence is 14 residues long. Germline CDR1 and CDR2: MNHNY and SVGAGI (reference sequence). The CDR3, as DNA: TGTGCCAGCTGTTGGGACAGTAGCACAGATACGCAGTATTTT. Translated: CASCWDSSTDTQYF.

The chain joins TRBV15 to TRBJ2-7; 8 nucleotides match TRBD1. The CDR3 sequence is 17 residues long. The junction had 10 bases not matched to a gene; V was cut back by 1 base and J by 2 bases. CDR1 and CDR2 from the germline V gene are LNHNV and YYDKDF (reference sequence). In nucleotides, the CDR3 is TGTGCCACCAGCAGAGCCCGTACCGGGACAGGAGCCTACGAGCAGTACTTC. The encoded protein is CATSRARTGTGAYEQYF. The full variable domain, with the rest looked up from reference TRBV15 and TRBJ2-7, is DAMVIQNPRYQVTQFGKPVTLSCSQTLNHNVMYWYQQKSSQAPKLLFHYYDKDFNNEADTPDNFQSRRPNTSFCFLDIRSPGLGDTAMYLCATSRARTGTGAYEQYFGPGTRLTVT.

The CDR3 DNA follows: TGTGCCAGCAGTTCCCCGGGACTAGCGGGGGCCCTCCGGGAGACCCAGTACTTC. Its translation: CASSSPGLAGALRETQYF. The chain couples TRBV27 to TRBJ2-5, with 14 bases matching TRBD2. The V gene end was trimmed by 4 bases and the J gene end by 5 bases; junction bases not matched to a gene: 12. CDR1 and CDR2 from the germline V gene are MNHEY and SMNVEV (reference sequence). CDR3 length: 18 residues.

This clone was seen more than once but under ten times. The V call is TRBV6-1, the J call TRBJ2-5; 7 bases are shared with TRBD2. Germline CDR1 is MNHNS and CDR2 is SASEGT. The CDR3 has 12 residues. J gave up 5 bases and V 8 bases, and 5 bases lay outside the gene matches. CDR3 DNA sequence: TGTGCCAGCCTTACCGGGAGGGAGACCCAGTACTTC. Amino acid sequence: CASLTGRETQYF.

The rearrangement joins TRBV30 to TRBJ2-1; 11 bases agree with TRBD2. The CDR3 consists of 16 residues. The ends lost 1 base at V and 9 bases at J; junction bases unmatched: 11. Germline V lookup: CDR1 GTSNPN, CDR2 SVGIG (reference sequence). The CDR3 DNA is TGTGCCTGGAGTGGGTTATCTAGCGGGAGGTACGTTGAGCAGTTCTTC. Protein sequence: CAWSGLSSGRYVEQFF. Variable domain in full (rest from reference TRBV30 and TRBJ2-1): SQTIHQWPATLVQPVGSPLSLECTVEGTSNPNLYWYRQAAGRGLQLLFYSVGIGQISSEVPQNLSASRPQDRQFILSSKKLLLSDSGFYLCAWSGLSSGRYVEQFFGPGTRLTVL.

The J gene is TRBJ1-1, the V gene TRBV6-6, with a possible D match to TRBD1 (5 bases). The CDR3 totals 14 residues. V was pared by 0 bases and J by 4 bases, with 9 bases between. The germline gives CDR1 MNHNY, CDR2 SVGAGI (reference sequence). The CDR3 DNA is TGTGCCAGCAGTTACTCAGGGGCTGGCACTGAAGCTTTCTTT. Its translation is CASSYSGAGTEAFF.